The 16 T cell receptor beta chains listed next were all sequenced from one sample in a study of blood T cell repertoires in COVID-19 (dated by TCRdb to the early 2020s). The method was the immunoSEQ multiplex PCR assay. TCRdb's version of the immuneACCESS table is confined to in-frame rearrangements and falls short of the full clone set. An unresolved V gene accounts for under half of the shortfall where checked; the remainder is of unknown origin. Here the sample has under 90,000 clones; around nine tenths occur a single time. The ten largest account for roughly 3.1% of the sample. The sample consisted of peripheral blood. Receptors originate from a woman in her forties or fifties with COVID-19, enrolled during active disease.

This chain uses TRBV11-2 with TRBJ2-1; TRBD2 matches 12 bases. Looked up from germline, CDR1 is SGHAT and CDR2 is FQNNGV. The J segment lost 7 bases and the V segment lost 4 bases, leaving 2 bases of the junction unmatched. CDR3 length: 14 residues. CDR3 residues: CASSSTSGRNEQFF. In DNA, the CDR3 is TGTGCCAGCAGCTCGACTAGCGGGAGAAATGAGCAGTTCTTC.

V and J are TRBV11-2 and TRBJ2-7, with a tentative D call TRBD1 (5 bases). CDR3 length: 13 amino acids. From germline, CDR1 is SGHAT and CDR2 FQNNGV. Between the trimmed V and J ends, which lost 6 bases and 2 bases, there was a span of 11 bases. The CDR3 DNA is TGTGCCAGCAGTTCCACAGGCCCCTACGAGCAGTACTTC. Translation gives CASSSTGPYEQYF.

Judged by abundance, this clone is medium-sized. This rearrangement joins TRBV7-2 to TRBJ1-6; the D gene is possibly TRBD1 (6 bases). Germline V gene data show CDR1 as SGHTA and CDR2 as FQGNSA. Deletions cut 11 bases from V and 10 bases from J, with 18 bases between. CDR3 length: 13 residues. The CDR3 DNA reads TGTGCCGGGTCGGCCGGGAGGGGGTCACCCCTCCACTTT. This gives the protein CAGSAGRGSPLHF.

The CDR3 here is CASSSFYNEQFF. The CDR3 DNA reads as TGTGCCAGCAGCTCTTTTTACAATGAGCAGTTCTTC. V gene TRBV7-9 combines with J gene TRBJ2-1, with D hard to call. CDR3 length: 12 amino acids. Per the germline V gene, CDR1 is SEHNR and CDR2 is FQNEAQ (reference sequence). The V end was cut by 4 bases, the J end by 4 bases, with 5 bases between.

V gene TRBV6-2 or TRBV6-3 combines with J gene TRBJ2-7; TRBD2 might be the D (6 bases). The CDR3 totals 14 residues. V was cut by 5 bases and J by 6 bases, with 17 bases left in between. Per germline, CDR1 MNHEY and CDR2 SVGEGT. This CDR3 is CASSRRTGTSEQYF. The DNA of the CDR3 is TGTGCCAGCAGTCGAAGGACGGGGACTTCCGAGCAGTACTTC.

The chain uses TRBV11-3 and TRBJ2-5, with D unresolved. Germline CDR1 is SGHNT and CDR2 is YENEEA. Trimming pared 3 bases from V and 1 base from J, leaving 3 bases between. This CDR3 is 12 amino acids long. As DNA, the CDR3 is TGTGCCAGCAGCTTCGTCCAAGAGACCCAGTACTTC. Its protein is CASSFVQETQYF.

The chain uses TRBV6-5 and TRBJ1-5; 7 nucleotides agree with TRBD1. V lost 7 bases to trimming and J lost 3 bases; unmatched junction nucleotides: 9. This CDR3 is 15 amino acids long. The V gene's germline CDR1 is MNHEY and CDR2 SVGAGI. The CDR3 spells CASKRAGGTNQPQHF. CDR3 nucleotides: TGTGCCAGCAAGAGGGCAGGGGGTACCAATCAGCCCCAGCATTTT.

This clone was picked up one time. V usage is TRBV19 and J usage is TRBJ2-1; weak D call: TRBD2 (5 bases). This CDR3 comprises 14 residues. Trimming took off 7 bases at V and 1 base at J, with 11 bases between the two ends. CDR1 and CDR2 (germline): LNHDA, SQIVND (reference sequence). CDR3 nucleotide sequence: TGTGCCAGTAAAGAGGGTCCTTCCTACAATGAGCAGTTCTTC. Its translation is CASKEGPSYNEQFF.

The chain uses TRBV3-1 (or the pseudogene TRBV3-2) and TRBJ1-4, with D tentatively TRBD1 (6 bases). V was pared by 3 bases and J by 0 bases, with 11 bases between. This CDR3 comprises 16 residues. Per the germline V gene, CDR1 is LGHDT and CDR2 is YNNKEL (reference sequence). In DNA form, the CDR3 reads TGTGCCAGCAGCCACAGGGGTTTTGCAACTAATGAAAAACTGTTTTTT. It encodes CASSHRGFATNEKLFF.

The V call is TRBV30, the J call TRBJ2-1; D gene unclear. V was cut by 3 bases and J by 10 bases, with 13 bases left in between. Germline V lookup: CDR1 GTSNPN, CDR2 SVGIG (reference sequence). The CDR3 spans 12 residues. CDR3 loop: CAWSAGFGEQFF. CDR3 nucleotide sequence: TGTGCCTGGAGCGCCGGGTTCGGGGAGCAGTTCTTC. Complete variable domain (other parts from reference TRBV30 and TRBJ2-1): SQTIHQWPATLVQPVGSPLSLECTVEGTSNPNLYWYRQAAGRGLQLLFYSVGIGQISSEVPQNLSASRPQDRQFILSSKKLLLSDSGFYLCAWSAGFGEQFFGPGTRLTVL.

The CDR3 sequence: CASTLDLPPSHEQFF. The CDR3, as DNA: TGTGCCAGTACGCTAGACTTACCCCCGTCCCATGAGCAGTTCTTC. The V and J genes are TRBV19 and TRBJ2-1, with D uncertain. V lost 7 bases to trimming and J lost 8 bases, with 21 bases between them. There are 15 residues in the CDR3. Germline CDR1 LNHDA, CDR2 SQIVND (reference sequence).

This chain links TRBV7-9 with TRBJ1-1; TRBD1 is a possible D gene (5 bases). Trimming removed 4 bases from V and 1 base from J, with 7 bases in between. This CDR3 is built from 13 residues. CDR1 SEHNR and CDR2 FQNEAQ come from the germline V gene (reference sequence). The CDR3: CASSSTGNTEAFF. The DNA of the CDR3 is TGTGCCAGCAGCTCTACAGGGAACACTGAAGCTTTCTTT.

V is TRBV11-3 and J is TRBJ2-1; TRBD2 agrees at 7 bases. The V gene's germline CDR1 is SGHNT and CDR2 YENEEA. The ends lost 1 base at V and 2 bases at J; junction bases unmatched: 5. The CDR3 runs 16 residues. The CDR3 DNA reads TGTGCCAGCAGCTTAGGGGTGGGAGGGCCCTACAATGAGCAGTTCTTC. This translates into CASSLGVGGPYNEQFF.

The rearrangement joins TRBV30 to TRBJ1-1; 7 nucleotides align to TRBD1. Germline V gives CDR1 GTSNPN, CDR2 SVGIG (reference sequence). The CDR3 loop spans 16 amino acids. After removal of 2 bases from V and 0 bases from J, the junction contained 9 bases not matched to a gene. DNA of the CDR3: TGTGCCTGGAGTAGGCGGGGACAGAAAATGAACACTGAAGCTTTCTTT. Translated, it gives CAWSRRGQKMNTEAFF.

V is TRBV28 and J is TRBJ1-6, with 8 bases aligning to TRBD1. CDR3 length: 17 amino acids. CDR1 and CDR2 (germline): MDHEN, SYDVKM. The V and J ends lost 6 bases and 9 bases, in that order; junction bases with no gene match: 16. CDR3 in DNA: TGTGCCAGCAGCTCCCCCGGCAGGGGGCGCCCGGGTTCACCCCTCCACTTT. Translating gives CASSSPGRGRPGSPLHF. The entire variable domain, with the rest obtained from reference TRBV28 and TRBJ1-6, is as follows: DVKVTQSSRYLVKRTGEKVFLECVQDMDHENMFWYRQDPGLGLRLIYFSYDVKMKEKGDIPEGYSVSREKKERFSLILESASTNQTSMYLCASSSPGRGRPGSPLHFGNGTRLTVT.

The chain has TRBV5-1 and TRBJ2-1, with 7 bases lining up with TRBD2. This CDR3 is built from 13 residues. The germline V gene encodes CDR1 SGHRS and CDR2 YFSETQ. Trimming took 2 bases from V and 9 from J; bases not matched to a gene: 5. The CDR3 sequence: CASSFYWGGEQFF. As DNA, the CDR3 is TGCGCCAGCAGCTTTTACTGGGGGGGTGAGCAGTTCTTC.